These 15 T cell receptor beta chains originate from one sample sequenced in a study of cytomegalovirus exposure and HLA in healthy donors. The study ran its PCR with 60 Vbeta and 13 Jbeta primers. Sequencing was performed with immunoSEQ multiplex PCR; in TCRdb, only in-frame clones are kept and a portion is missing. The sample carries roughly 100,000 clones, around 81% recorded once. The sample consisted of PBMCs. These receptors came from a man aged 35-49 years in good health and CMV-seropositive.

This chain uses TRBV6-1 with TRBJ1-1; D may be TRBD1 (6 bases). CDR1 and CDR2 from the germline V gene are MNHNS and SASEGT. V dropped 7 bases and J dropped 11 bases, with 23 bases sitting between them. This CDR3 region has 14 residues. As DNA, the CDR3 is TGTGCCAGCACCAAAAGTGGGGGCACTACCGGGGCTTTCTTT. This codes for CASTKSGGTTGAFF.

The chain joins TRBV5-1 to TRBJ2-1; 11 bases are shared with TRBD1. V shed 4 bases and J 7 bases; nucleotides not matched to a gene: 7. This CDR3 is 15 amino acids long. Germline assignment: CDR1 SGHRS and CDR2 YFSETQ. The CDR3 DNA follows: TGCGCCAGCAGCCCGACCGGGACAGGGGGTAATGAGCAGTTCTTC. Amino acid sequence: CASSPTGTGGNEQFF.

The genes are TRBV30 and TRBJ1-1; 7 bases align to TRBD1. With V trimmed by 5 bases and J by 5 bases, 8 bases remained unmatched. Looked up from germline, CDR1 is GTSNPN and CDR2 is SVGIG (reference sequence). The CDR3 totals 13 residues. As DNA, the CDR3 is TGTGCCTGGGCTATTACAGGGGATACTGAAGCTTTCTTT. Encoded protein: CAWAITGDTEAFF.

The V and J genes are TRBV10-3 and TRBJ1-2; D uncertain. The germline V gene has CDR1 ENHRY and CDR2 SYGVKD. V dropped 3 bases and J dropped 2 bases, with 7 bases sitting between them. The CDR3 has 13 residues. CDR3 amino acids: CAISESGNYGYTF. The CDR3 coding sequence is TGTGCCATCAGTGAATCGGGGAACTATGGCTACACCTTC.

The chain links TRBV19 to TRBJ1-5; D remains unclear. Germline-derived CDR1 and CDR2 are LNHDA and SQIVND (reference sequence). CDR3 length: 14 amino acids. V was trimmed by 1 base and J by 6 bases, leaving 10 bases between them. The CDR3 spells CASSIAGGLQPQHF. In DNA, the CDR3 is TGTGCCAGTAGTATAGCGGGAGGGCTTCAGCCCCAGCATTTT.

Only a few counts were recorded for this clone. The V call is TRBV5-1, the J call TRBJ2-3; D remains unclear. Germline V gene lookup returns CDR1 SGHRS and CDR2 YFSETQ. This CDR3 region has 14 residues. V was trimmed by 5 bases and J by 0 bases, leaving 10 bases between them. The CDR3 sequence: CASRERTSTDTQYF. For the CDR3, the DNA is TGCGCCAGCAGGGAGCGCACTAGCACAGATACGCAGTATTTT.

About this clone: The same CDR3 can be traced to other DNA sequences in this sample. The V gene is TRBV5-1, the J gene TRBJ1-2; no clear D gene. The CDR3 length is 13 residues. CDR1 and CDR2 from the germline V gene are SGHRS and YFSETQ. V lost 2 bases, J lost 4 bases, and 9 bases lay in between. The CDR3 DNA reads TGCGCCAGCAGCTTAGAGGGTTCCTATGGCTACACCTTC. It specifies CASSLEGSYGYTF.

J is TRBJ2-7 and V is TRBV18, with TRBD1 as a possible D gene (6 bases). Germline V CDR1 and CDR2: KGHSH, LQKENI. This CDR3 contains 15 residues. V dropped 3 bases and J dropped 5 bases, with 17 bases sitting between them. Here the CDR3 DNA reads TGTGCCAGCTCACCCCTAGGGACATTTTTCGACGAGCAGTACTTC. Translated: CASSPLGTFFDEQYF.

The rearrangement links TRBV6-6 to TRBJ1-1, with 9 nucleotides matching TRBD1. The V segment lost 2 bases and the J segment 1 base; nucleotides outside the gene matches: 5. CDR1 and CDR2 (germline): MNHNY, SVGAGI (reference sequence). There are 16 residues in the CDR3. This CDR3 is CASSYPGTGKNTEAFF. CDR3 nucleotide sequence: TGTGCCAGCAGTTACCCCGGGACAGGGAAGAACACTGAAGCTTTCTTT.

The CDR3 protein is CASSRPGQGGHEQYF. DNA of the CDR3: TGTGCCAGCAGCCGACCGGGACAGGGCGGACACGAGCAGTACTTC. The chain is built from TRBV28 and TRBJ2-7; TRBD1 aligns across 9 bases. The V segment lost 6 bases and the J segment 5 bases; nucleotides outside the gene matches: 11. Germline V lookup: CDR1 MDHEN, CDR2 SYDVKM. This CDR3 comprises 15 residues.

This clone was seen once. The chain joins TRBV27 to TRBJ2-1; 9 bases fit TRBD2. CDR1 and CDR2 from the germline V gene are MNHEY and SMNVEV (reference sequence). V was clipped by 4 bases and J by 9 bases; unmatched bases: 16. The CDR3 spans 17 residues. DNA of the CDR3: TGTGCCAGCAGTTCCCCAACAGGGACTAGCCCCTTGGGTGAGCAGTTCTTC. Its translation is CASSSPTGTSPLGEQFF.

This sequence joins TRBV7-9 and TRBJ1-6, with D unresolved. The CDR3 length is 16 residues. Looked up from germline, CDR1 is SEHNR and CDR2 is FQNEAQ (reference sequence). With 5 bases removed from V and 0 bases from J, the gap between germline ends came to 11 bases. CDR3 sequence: CASSAHSSSYNSPLHF. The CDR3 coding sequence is TGTGCCAGCAGCGCCCACAGCTCCTCCTATAATTCACCCCTCCACTTT.

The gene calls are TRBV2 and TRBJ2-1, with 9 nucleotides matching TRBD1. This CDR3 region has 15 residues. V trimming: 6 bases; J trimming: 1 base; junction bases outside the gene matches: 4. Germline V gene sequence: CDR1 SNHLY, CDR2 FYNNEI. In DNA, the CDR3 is TGTGCCAGCAGACAAGGACAGGGGTCCTACAATGAGCAGTTCTTC. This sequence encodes CASRQGQGSYNEQFF.

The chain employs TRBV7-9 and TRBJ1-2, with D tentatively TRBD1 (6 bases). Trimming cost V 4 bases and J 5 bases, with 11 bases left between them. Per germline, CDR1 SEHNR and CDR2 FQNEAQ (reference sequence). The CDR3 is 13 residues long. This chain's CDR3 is CASSSRTAYGYTF. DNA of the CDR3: TGTGCCAGCAGCTCCCGGACAGCTTATGGCTACACCTTC.

DNA for the CDR3: TGCGCCAGCAGCACGGGGGGGCAAGCTAACTATGGCTACACCTTC. Translated, it gives CASSTGGQANYGYTF. The V gene is TRBV5-1, the J gene TRBJ1-2; TRBD1 might be the D (6 bases). Trimming cost V 4 bases and J 0 bases, with 13 bases left between them. The germline CDR1 and CDR2 sequences are SGHRS and YFSETQ. The CDR3 contains 15 residues.